These T cell receptor beta chains were read from a single sample in a study of blood T cell repertoires in COVID-19. Only in-frame clones appear in the TCRdb table, and some are missing; sequencing was by immunoSEQ multiplex PCR. The sample has 230,000 or so clones; less than 90% are singletons. Material for sequencing was peripheral blood. These receptors all stem from a man younger than 45 with active or convalescent COVID-19. CDR3s include the opening cysteine and the closing phenylalanine or tryptophan. Each record gives: J gene, V gene, clone size, D gene, CDR3 protein, CDR3 DNA. D genes are given only for firm matches. Part of the rows lack a size; the others show once, few, many or a class for expanded clones.

>TRBJ2-1|TRBV9|once|TRBD2
CASSVARTGGDEQFF
TGTGCCAGCAGCGTAGCCCGGACGGGAGGGGATGAGCAGTTCTTC
>TRBJ1-4|TRBV5-8|-|-
CASSLGQGSGARNEKLFF
TGTGCCAGCAGCTTGGGTCAAGGCTCAGGGGCCCGAAATGAAAAACTGTTTTTT
>TRBJ2-3|TRBV4-2|-|TRBD2
CASSQVTSGSGRDTQYF
TGTGCCAGCAGCCAAGTAACTAGCGGGAGCGGGCGAGATACGCAGTATTTT
>TRBJ2-2|TRBV7-2|-|TRBD1
CASSSLDRAAGELFF
TGTGCCAGCAGCTCCCTGGACAGGGCGGCCGGGGAGCTGTTTTTT
>TRBJ1-2|TRBV4-1|-|-
CASSQARGAEDYGYTF
TGCGCCAGCAGCCAAGCTCGGGGGGCCGAAGACTATGGCTACACCTTC
>TRBJ1-1|TRBV13|-|-
CASSLAENTEAFF
TGTGCCAGCAGCTTAGCAGAGAACACTGAAGCTTTCTTT
>TRBJ1-6|TRBV4-3|-|-
CASSPGGAGNSPLHF
TGCGCCAGCAGCCCCGGGGGGGCCGGGAATTCACCCCTCCACTTT
>TRBJ2-1|TRBV4-2|-|TRBD1
CASSQGTGQGRHNEQFF
TGTGCCAGCAGCCAAGGAACGGGACAGGGTCGGCACAATGAGCAGTTCTTC
>TRBJ1-2|TRBV30|-|-
CAWSVNTNGYTF
TGTGCCTGGAGTGTAAATACTAATGGCTACACCTTC
>TRBJ1-2|TRBV11-1|few|TRBD1
CASSRPGTARHYGYTF
TGTGCCAGCAGCCGTCCCGGGACAGCCCGGCACTATGGCTACACCTTC
>TRBJ2-1|TRBV6-2/TRBV6-3|-|-
CASSYSNAKDLYNEQFF
TGTGCCAGCAGTTACTCGAACGCGAAGGACTTATACAATGAGCAGTTCTTC
>TRBJ1-1|TRBV6-5|once|TRBD1
CASGRGGPEAFF
TGTGCCTCTGGTAGAGGGGGCCCTGAAGCTTTCTTT
>TRBJ1-6|TRBV12-1|once|-
CASSSQGANSPLHF
TGTGCCAGCAGCTCACAGGGGGCTAATTCACCCCTCCACTTT
>TRBJ2-2|TRBV14|few|-
CASSPGKGTTGELFF
TGTGCCAGCAGCCCGGGAAAAGGTACCACCGGGGAGCTGTTTTTT